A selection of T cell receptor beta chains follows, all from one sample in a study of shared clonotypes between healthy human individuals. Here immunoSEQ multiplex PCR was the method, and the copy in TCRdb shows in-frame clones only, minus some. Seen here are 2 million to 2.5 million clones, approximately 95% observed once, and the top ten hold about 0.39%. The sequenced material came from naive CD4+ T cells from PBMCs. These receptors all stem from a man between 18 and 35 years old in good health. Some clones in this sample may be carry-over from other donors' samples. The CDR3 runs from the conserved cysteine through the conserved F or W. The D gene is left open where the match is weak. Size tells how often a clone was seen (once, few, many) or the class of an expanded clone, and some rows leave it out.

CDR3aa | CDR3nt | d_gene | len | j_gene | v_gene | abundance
CASSLGARGASTDTQYF | TGCGCCAGCAGCTTGGGAGCTCGCGGGGCTAGCACAGATACGCAGTATTTT | - | 17 | TRBJ2-3 | TRBV5-1 | -
CASSRGGEGAGNTIYF | TGTGCCAGCAGCCGAGGAGGCGAGGGGGCTGGAAACACCATATATTTT | - | 16 | TRBJ1-3 | TRBV7-9 | -
CASSLLGSGTSDTQYF | TGTGCCAGCAGCCTCTTGGGTAGCGGGACTTCAGATACGCAGTATTTT | TRBD2 | 16 | TRBJ2-3 | TRBV7-2 | -
CASSPQLGMGGMNTEAFF | TGTGCCAGTAGTCCCCAACTTGGGATGGGGGGTATGAACACTGAAGCTTTCTTT | - | 18 | TRBJ1-1 | TRBV19 | -
CASRLVARDRGYEQYF | TGTGCAAGTCGCTTAGTCGCCCGGGACAGGGGGTACGAGCAGTACTTC | - | 16 | TRBJ2-7 | TRBV12-2 | -
CASSADRENTEAFF | TGTGCCAGCAGTGCTGACAGGGAGAACACTGAAGCTTTCTTT | TRBD1 | 14 | TRBJ1-1 | TRBV6-1 | -
CASRKWGGVEGNTIYF | TGTGCCAGCAGAAAATGGGGAGGGGTGGAAGGAAACACCATATATTTT | - | 16 | TRBJ1-3 | TRBV5-4 | -
CASSVTSGGYNEQFF | TGTGCCAGTAGTGTGACTAGCGGAGGGTACAATGAGCAGTTCTTC | TRBD2 | 15 | TRBJ2-1 | TRBV19 | -
CASSGGPSGSQETQYF | TGTGCCAGCAGCGGGGGGCCTAGCGGGAGCCAAGAGACCCAGTACTTC | TRBD2 | 16 | TRBJ2-5 | TRBV9 | -
CASRASGIPETQYF | TGTGCCAGCAGGGCAAGCGGGATTCCAGAGACCCAGTACTTC | TRBD2 | 14 | TRBJ2-5 | TRBV7-2 | -
CASTSEETQYF | TGTGCCAGCACCTCCGAGGAGACCCAGTACTTC | - | 11 | TRBJ2-5 | TRBV28 | -
CASSLAGGTGELFF | TGCGCCAGCAGCTTGGCCGGGGGAACCGGGGAGCTGTTTTTT | - | 14 | TRBJ2-2 | TRBV5-1 | once
CASSFVGLASYEQYF | TGTGCCAGCAGTTTTGTGGGACTAGCGTCCTACGAGCAGTACTTC | TRBD2 | 15 | TRBJ2-7 | TRBV27 | -
CASSPDSYNEQFF | TGTGCCAGCAGTCCGGACAGCTACAATGAGCAGTTCTTC | - | 13 | TRBJ2-1 | TRBV28 | -